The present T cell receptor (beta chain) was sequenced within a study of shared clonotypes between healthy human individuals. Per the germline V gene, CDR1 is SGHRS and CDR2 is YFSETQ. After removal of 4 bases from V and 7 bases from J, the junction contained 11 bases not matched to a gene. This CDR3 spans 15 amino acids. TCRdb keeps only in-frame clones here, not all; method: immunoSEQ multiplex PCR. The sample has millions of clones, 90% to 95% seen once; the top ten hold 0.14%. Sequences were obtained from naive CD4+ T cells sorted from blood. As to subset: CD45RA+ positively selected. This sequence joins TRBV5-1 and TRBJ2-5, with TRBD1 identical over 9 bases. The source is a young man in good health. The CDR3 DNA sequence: TGCGCCAGCAGCCCCCGGGCCGGGACAGGGTTGACCCAGTACTTC. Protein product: CASSPRAGTGLTQYF.